This is a list of T cell receptor beta chains from one sample in a study of blood T cell repertoires in COVID-19. Profiled with immunoSEQ multiplex PCR; TCRdb holds only in-frame clones, not every one. In the table there are 200,000 to 250,000 clones, about 90% of which are singletons. Sequencing was performed on peripheral blood. The receptors were gathered from a young man with COVID-19, enrolled during active disease. CDR3s include the opening cysteine and the closing phenylalanine or tryptophan. A D gene is named only where the DNA matches it firmly. Clone size is not always given. Where it is, it says once, few, many or a class for expanded clones.

cdr3_nt cdr3_aa clone_size j_call v_call d_call
TGTGCCAGCAGTGCCTCCACAGGGGTAAATGAGCAGTTCTTC CASSASTGVNEQFF . TRBJ2-1 TRBV25-1 TRBD1
TGCAGCGTTCAAAACCCGCTCTCCTCCAAGGGAGGAGCTTTCTTT CSVQNPLSSKGGAFF once TRBJ1-1 TRBV29-1 .
TGTGCCAGCAGTTATCTTCAGGCGAATCAGCCCCAGCATTTT CASSYLQANQPQHF . TRBJ1-5 TRBV6-2/TRBV6-3 .
TGTGCCAGCAGTTTAACTAGCGGAAGCTCCTACAATGAGCAGTTCTTC CASSLTSGSSYNEQFF . TRBJ2-1 TRBV28 TRBD2
TGTGCCAGCAGCTTGAGCAGGGGATTGAACACTGAAGCTTTCTTT CASSLSRGLNTEAFF . TRBJ1-1 TRBV7-2 .
TGTGCCAGCAGCTTAGTTTGGGACCCCCGGGGGACCGGGGAGCTGTTTTTT CASSLVWDPRGTGELFF . TRBJ2-2 TRBV11-2 .
TGTGCCAGCGGCCCCCCCTCCAACACCGGGGAGCTGTTTTTT CASGPPSNTGELFF . TRBJ2-2 TRBV9 .
TGTGCCAGTAGTATAGATCGCAGGGGCATGAACACTGAAGCTTTCTTT CASSIDRRGMNTEAFF . TRBJ1-1 TRBV19 .
TGTGCCAGCAGATCAACACTACCGGGACAGGGCCTCCCCGCGACTGAAGCTTTCTTT CASRSTLPGQGLPATEAFF . TRBJ1-1 TRBV11-2 TRBD1
TGTGCCAGCAGCCTCCTTATGGGACAGGGAGGTCGAGGTGAGCAGTTCTTC CASSLLMGQGGRGEQFF once TRBJ2-1 TRBV14 TRBD1
TGTGCCAGCAGTGCCGGGCAGGGTCGGCCGAGCTCCTACAATGAGCAGTTCTTC CASSAGQGRPSSYNEQFF . TRBJ2-1 TRBV7-7 .
TGTGCCAGCCTCCCATCGGGAGGGGAGAACACTGAAGCTTTCTTT CASLPSGGENTEAFF . TRBJ1-1 TRBV7-8 .
TGTGCCAGCAGCTTCTACGAGGGGGACTACGAGCAGTACTTC CASSFYEGDYEQYF . TRBJ2-7 TRBV7-3 .
TGTGCCAGCTCACCCAGACTAGCGGGGACAGATACGCAGTATTTT CASSPRLAGTDTQYF . TRBJ2-3 TRBV18 TRBD2
TGCGCCAGCAGCCCGGAGACAGGGGGCAATGAAAAACTGTTTTTT CASSPETGGNEKLFF . TRBJ1-4 TRBV5-1 TRBD1
TGTGCCAGCAGTCCGGGACTGGTAAACACCGGGGAGCTGTTTTTT CASSPGLVNTGELFF . TRBJ2-2 TRBV6-5 .
TGTGCCAGTAGACCCGGGACAGTCTATGGCTACACCTTC CASRPGTVYGYTF . TRBJ1-2 TRBV19 TRBD1
TGCGCCAGCAGGCGACCGGGACAGGGGTCTAACTATGGCTACACCTTC CASRRPGQGSNYGYTF . TRBJ1-2 TRBV5-1 TRBD1
TGTGCCAGCAGCTTAGCGCTAGCGGGGACCTACAATGAGCAGTTCTTC CASSLALAGTYNEQFF once TRBJ2-1 TRBV7-9 TRBD2
TGTGCCAGCAGTTATCCGGGACACATCTATGGCTACACCTTC CASSYPGHIYGYTF . TRBJ1-2 TRBV6-6 .
TGTGCCAGCAGCTTAGGGGGCCCCCGCATCCACGAGCAGTACTTC CASSLGGPRIHEQYF . TRBJ2-7 TRBV7-2 .
TGTGCCAGTAGTTCCGGGACAGGGGACTACGAGCAGTACTTC CASSSGTGDYEQYF . TRBJ2-7 TRBV19 TRBD1